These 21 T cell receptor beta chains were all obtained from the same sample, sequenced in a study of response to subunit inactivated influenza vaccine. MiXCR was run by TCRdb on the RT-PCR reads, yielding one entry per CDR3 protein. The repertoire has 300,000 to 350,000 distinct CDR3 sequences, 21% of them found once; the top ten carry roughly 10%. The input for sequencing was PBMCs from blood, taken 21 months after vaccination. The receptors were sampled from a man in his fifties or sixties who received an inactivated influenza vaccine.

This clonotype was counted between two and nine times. CDR3 protein: CASSLVVPRGLNTDTQYF. As DNA, the CDR3 is TGTGCCAGCAGCTTAGTGGTCCCCAGGGGGCTAAACACAGATACGCAGTATTTT. The chain combines TRBV11-2 with TRBJ2-3, with 8 bases identical to TRBD1. The germline V gene encodes CDR1 SGHAT and CDR2 FQNNGV. The CDR3 is made up of 18 amino acids. V lost 1 base, J lost 2 bases, and 11 bases stayed unmatched.

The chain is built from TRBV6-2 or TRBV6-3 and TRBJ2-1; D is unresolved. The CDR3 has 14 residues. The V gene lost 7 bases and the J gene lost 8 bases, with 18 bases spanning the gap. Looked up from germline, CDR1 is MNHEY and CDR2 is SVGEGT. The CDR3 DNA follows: TGTGCCAGCATCTCAAATTTGCTTTTCGATGAGCAGTTCTTC. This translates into CASISNLLFDEQFF.

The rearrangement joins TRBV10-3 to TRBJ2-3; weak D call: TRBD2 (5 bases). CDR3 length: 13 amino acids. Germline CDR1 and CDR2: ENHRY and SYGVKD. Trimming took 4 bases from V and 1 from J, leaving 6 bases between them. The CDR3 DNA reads TGTGCCATCAGTGGTAGCGGCACAGATACGCAGTATTTT. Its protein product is CAISGSGTDTQYF.

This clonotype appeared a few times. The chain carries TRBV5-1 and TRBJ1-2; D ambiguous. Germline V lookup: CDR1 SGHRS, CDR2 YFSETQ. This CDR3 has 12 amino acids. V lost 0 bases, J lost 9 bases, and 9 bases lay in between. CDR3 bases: TGCGCCAGCAGCTTGGACGTATCCAGCTACACCTTC. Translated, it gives CASSLDVSSYTF.

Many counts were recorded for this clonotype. CDR3 in DNA: TGCAGTGCGGACCCGGGAAACTTTAACTATGGCTACACCTTC. Protein product: CSADPGNFNYGYTF. The chain uses TRBV20-1 and TRBJ1-2; D ambiguous. Germline V gene data show CDR1 as DFQATT and CDR2 as SNEGSKA (reference sequence). The CDR3 consists of 14 residues. The V gene lost 6 bases and the J gene lost 1 base, with 15 bases spanning the gap.

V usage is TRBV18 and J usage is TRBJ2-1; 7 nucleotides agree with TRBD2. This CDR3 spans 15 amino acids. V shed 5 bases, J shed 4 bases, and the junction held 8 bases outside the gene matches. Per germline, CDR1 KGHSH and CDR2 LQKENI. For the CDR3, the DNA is TGTGCCAGCTCAGCCCGACTAGCTGTTTACAATGAGCAGTTCTTC. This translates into CASSARLAVYNEQFF.

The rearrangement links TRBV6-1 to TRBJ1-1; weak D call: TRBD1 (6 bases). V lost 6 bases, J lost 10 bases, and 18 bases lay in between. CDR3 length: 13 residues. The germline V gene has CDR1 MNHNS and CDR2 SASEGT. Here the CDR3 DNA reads TGTGCCAGCAGGGACCACAGGGATCTTGGAGCTTTCTTT. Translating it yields CASRDHRDLGAFF.

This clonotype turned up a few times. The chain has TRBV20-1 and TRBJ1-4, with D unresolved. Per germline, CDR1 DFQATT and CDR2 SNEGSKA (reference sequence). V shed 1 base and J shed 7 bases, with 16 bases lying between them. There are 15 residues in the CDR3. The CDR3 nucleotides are TGCAGTGCTAGAGCCCTCGTTGAGATCGGTGAAAAACTGTTTTTT. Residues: CSARALVEIGEKLFF.

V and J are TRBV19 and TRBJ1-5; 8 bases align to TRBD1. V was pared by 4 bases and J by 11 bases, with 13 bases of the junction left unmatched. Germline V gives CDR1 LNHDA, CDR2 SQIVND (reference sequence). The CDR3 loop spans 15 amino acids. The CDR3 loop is CASSSGTGHIPAQHF. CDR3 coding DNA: TGTGCCAGTAGTAGCGGGACAGGTCACATTCCGGCCCAGCATTTT. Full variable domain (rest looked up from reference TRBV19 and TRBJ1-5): DGGITQSPKYLFRKEGQNVTLSCEQNLNHDAMYWYRQDPGQGLRLIYYSQIVNDFQKGDIAEGYSVSREKKESFPLTVTSAQKNPTAFYLCASSSGTGHIPAQHFGDGTRLSIL.

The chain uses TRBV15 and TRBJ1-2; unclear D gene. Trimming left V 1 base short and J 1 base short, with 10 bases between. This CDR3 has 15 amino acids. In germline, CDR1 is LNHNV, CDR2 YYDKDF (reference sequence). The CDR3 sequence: CATSRGHVSNYGYTF. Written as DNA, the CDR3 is TGTGCCACCAGCAGAGGCCATGTCAGTAACTATGGCTACACCTTC.

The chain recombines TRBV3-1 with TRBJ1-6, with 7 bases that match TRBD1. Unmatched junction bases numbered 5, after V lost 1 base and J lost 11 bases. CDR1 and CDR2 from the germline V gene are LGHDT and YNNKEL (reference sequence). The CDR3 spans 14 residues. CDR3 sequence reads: CASSQVRQGAPLHF. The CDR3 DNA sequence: TGTGCCAGCAGCCAAGTCCGACAGGGAGCACCCCTCCACTTT.

The DNA of the CDR3 is TGCGCCAGCAGCCAAGGAAATAGCGGGAGGGCCCCCAGCACCGGGGAGCTGTTTTTT. Translated: CASSQGNSGRAPSTGELFF. The chain recombines TRBV4-3 with TRBJ2-2; 11 positions agree with TRBD2. Trimming at V came to 1 base and at J to 4 bases, leaving 11 bases not matched to a gene. CDR3 size: 19 residues. CDR1 is LGHNA and CDR2 is YSLEER in the germline V gene.

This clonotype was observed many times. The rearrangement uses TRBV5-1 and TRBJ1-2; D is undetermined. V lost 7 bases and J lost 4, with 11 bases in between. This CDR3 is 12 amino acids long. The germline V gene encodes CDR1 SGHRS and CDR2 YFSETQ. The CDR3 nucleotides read TGCGCCAGCGGTTCCTTGGGCTATGGCTACACCTTC. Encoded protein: CASGSLGYGYTF.

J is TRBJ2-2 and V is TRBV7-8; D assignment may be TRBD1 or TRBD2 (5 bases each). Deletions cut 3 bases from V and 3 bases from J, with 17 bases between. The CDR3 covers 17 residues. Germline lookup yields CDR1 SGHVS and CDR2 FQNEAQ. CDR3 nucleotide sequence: TGTGCCAGCAGCTTCCCCCTGGGGCAGGGAGACACCGGGGAGCTGTTTTTT. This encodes CASSFPLGQGDTGELFF.

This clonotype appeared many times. The CDR3 region is CASSAASGNTIYF. The CDR3 nucleotides are TGTGCCAGCAGCGCCGCCTCCGGAAACACCATATATTTT. This chain uses TRBV9 with TRBJ1-3; D is unresolved. CDR1 SGDLS and CDR2 YYNGEE come from the germline V gene. The CDR3 covers 13 residues. Trimming stripped 3 bases from V and 4 bases from J, with 8 bases between.

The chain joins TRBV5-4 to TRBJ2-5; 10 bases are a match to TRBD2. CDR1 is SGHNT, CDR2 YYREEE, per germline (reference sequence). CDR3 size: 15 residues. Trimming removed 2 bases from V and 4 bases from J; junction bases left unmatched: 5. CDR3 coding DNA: TGTGCCAGCAGCTTATCTAGCGGGAGACTAGAGACCCAGTACTTC. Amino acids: CASSLSSGRLETQYF. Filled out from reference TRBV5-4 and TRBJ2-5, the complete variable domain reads ETGVTQSPTHLIKTRGQQVTLRCSSQSGHNTVSWYQQALGQGPQFIFQYYREEENGRGNFPPRFSGLQFPNYSSELNVNALELDDSALYLCASSLSSGRLETQYFGPGTRLLVL.

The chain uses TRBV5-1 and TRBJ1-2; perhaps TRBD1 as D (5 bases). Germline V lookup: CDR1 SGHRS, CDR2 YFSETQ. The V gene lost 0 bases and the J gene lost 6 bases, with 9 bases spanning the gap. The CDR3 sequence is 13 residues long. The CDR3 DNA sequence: TGCGCCAGCAGCTTGGGCAGGGAGAATGGCTACACCTTC. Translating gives CASSLGRENGYTF.

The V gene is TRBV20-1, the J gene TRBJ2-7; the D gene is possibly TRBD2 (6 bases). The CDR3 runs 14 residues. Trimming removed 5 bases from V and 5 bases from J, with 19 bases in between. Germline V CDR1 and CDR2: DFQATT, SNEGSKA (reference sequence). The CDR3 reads CSAGGIFSNDEQYF. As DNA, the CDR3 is TGCAGTGCTGGAGGGATCTTTTCGAACGACGAGCAGTACTTC.

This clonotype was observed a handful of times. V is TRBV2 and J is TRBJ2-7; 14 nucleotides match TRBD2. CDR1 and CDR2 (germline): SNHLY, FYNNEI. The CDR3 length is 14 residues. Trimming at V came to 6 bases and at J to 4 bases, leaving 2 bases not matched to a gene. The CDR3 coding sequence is TGTGCCAGCAGGGGGACTAGCGGGAGTTACGAGCAGTACTTC. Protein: CASRGTSGSYEQYF.

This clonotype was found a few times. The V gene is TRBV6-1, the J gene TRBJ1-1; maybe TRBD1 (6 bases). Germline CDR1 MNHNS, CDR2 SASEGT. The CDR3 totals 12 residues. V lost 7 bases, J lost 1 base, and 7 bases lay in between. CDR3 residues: CASMGQNTEAFF. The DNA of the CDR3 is TGTGCCAGCATGGGACAGAACACTGAAGCTTTCTTT.

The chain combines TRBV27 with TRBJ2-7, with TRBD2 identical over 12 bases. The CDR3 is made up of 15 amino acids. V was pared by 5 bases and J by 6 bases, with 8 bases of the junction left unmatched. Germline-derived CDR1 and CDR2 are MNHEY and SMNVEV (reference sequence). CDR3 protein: CASSVLAGGPVEQYF. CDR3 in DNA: TGTGCCAGCAGTGTTCTAGCGGGAGGGCCGGTCGAGCAGTACTTC.